This TCR beta chain was captured in a study of CD8 T cells in Susac syndrome. It was with random hexamers that roughly 0.45 to 1 ug RNA was reverse transcribed. MiXCR, applied by TCRdb to the immunoSEQ multiplex PCR reads, yields one record per CDR3 protein. Altogether around 80,000 distinct CDR3 sequences are present, approximately 96% being singletons, with the ten largest covering approximately 0.42%. The CDR3 runs 16 residues. Trimming left V 4 bases short and J 0 bases short, with 15 bases between. The sequence came from a human donor with Susac syndrome. Sequencing was performed on CD8+ T cells from PBMCs. This sequence joins TRBV12-3 or TRBV12-4 and TRBJ1-2; D uncertain. This CDR3 is CASSSPGQAANYGYTF. CDR3 DNA: TGTGCCAGCAGTTCCCCTGGGCAGGCGGCTAACTATGGCTACACCTTC.